This is a list of T cell receptor beta chains from one sample in a study of blood T cell repertoires in COVID-19. Using immunoSEQ multiplex PCR, the repertoire was profiled, and TCRdb retains in-frame clones only, with some absent. Here the sample spans about 210,000 clones, 80% being singletons. Input material: PBMCs or T cells enriched from blood (not recorded which). These TCRs come from a man aged 25-40 years with acute COVID-19. The CDR3 runs from the conserved cysteine through the conserved F or W. Clone size is not always given. Where it is, it says once, few, many or a class for expanded clones.

V gene: TRBV24-1; J gene: TRBJ2-5; clone size: .; CDR3 protein: CATSDPGQGQETQYF
V gene: TRBV7-9; J gene: TRBJ2-3; clone size: .; CDR3 protein: CASSQEGGDTQYF
V gene: TRBV3-1/TRBV3-2; J gene: TRBJ2-1; clone size: few; CDR3 protein: CASSPLAGGRDNEQFF
V gene: TRBV11-2; J gene: TRBJ1-6; clone size: .; CDR3 protein: CASSLSGTGYSYNSPLHF
V gene: TRBV30; J gene: TRBJ1-5; clone size: .; CDR3 protein: CAWSPRGQRYSNQPQHF
V gene: TRBV7-3; J gene: TRBJ2-3; clone size: .; CDR3 protein: CASSPGTGPDTQYF
V gene: TRBV7-9; J gene: TRBJ1-4; clone size: .; CDR3 protein: CASSLTLGRDEKLFF
V gene: TRBV29-1; J gene: TRBJ2-7; clone size: once; CDR3 protein: CSVQGQGNYEQYF
V gene: TRBV6-1; J gene: TRBJ1-2; clone size: .; CDR3 protein: CASSEAGGPEGYTF
V gene: TRBV11-3; J gene: TRBJ1-1; clone size: few; CDR3 protein: CASSLEGGRGEAFF
V gene: TRBV5-1; J gene: TRBJ2-3; clone size: .; CDR3 protein: CASSLGGTSTDTQYF
V gene: TRBV19; J gene: TRBJ2-3; clone size: .; CDR3 protein: CATSEGTGYTDTQYF
V gene: TRBV12-3/TRBV12-4; J gene: TRBJ2-7; clone size: .; CDR3 protein: CASSLGGGEQYF
V gene: TRBV7-3; J gene: TRBJ2-3; clone size: .; CDR3 protein: CASSLTSDRSTQYF
V gene: TRBV9; J gene: TRBJ1-3; clone size: .; CDR3 protein: CASSVESSSGNTIYF
V gene: TRBV3-1/TRBV3-2; J gene: TRBJ2-5; clone size: .; CDR3 protein: CASSQGPSGGDQETQYF
V gene: TRBV6-6; J gene: TRBJ1-1; clone size: .; CDR3 protein: CASRSQGQGNTEAFF